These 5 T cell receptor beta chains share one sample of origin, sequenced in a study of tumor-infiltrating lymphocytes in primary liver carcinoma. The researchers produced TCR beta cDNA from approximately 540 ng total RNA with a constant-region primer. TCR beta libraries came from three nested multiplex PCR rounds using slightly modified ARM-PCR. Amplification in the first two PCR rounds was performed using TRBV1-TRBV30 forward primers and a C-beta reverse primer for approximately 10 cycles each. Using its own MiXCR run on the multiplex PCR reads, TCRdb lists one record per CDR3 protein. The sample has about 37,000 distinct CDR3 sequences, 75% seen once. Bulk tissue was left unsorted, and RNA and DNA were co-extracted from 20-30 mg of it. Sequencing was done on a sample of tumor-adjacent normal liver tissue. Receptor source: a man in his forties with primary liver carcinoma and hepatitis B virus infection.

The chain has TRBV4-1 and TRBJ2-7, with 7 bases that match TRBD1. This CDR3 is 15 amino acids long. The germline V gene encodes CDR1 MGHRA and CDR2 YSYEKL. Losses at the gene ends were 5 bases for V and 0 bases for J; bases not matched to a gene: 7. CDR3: CASSSPDRLSYEQYF. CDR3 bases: TGCGCCAGCAGCTCACCGGACAGGCTCTCCTACGAGCAGTACTTC.

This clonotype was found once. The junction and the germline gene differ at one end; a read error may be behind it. CDR3 DNA: TGCCCCAGCAGTGAGATCGCAGGGAATCAGCCCCAGCATTTT. This encodes CPSSEIAGNQPQHF. The chain recombines TRBV10-2 with TRBJ1-5, with a weak D call TRBD1 (5 bases). CDR3 length: 14 residues. CDR1 and CDR2 (germline): WSHSY, SAAADI.

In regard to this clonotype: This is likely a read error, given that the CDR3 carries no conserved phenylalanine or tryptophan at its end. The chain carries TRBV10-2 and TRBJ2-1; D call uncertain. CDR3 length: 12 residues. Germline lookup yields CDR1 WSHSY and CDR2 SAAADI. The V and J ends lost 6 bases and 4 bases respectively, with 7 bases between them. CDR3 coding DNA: TGCGCCAGCAGCCATTGGTACAATGAGCAGTTCCTC. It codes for CASSHWYNEQFL.

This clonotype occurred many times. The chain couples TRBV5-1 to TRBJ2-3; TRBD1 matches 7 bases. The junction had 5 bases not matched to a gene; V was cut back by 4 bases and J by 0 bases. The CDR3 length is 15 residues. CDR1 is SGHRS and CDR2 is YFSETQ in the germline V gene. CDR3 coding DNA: TGCGCCAGCAGCCCCCAGGGGGTGAGCACAGATACGCAGTATTTT. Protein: CASSPQGVSTDTQYF.

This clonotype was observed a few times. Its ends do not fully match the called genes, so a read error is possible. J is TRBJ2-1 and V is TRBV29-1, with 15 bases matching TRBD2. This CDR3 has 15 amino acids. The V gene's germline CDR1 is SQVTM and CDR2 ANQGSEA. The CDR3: CRVGLAGGFYNKQFF. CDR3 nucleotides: TGCCGCGTTGGACTAGCGGGAGGGTTCTATAATAAGCAGTTCTTC.